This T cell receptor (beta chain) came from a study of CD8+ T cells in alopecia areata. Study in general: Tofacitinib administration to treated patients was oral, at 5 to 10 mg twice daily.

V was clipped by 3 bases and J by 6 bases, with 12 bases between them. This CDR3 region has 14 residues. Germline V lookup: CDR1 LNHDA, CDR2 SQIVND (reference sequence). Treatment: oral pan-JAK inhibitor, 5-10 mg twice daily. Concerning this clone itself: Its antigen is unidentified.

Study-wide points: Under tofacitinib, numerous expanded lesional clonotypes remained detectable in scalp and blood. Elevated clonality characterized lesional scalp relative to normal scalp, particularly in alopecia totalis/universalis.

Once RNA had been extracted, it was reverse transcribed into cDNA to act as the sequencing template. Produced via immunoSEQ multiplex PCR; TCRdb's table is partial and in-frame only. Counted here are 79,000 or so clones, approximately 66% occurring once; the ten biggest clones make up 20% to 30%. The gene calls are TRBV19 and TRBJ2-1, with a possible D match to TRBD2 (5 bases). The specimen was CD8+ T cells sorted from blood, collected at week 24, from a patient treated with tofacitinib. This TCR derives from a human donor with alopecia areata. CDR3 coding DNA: TGTGCCAGTAGTATGAGCGGACCCGCCAATGAGCAGTTCTTC. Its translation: CASSMSGPANEQFF.